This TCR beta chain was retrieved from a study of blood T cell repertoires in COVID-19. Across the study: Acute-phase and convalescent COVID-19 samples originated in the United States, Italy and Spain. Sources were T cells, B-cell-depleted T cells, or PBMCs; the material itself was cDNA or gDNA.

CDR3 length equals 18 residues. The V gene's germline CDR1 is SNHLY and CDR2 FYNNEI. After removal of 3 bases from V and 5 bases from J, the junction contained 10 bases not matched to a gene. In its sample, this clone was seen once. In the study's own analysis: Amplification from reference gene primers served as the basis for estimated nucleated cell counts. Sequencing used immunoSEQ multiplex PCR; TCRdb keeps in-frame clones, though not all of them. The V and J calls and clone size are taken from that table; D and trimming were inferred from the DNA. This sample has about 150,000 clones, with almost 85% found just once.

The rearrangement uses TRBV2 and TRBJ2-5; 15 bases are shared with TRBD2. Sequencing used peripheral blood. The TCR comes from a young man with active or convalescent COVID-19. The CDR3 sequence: CASSDPGLAGGSPETQYF. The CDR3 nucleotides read TGTGCCAGCAGTGACCCAGGACTAGCGGGGGGGTCGCCGGAGACCCAGTACTTC.